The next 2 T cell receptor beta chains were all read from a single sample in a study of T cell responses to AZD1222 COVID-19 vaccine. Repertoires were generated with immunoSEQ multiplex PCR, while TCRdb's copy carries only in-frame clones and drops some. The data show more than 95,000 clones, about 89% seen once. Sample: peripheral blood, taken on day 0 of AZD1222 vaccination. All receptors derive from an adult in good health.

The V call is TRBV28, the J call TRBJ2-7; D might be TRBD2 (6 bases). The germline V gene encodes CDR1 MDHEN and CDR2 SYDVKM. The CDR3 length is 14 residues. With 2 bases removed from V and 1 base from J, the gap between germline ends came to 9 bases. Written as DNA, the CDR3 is TGTGCCAGCAGTTTAATGGGACTTTCCTACGAGCAGTACTTC. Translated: CASSLMGLSYEQYF.

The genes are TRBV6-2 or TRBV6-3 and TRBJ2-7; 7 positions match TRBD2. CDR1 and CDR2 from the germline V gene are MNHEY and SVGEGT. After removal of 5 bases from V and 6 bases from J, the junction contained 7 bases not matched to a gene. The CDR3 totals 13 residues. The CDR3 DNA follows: TGTGCCAGCAGTCAAGGACTAGTTCCCGAGCAGTACTTC. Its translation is CASSQGLVPEQYF.